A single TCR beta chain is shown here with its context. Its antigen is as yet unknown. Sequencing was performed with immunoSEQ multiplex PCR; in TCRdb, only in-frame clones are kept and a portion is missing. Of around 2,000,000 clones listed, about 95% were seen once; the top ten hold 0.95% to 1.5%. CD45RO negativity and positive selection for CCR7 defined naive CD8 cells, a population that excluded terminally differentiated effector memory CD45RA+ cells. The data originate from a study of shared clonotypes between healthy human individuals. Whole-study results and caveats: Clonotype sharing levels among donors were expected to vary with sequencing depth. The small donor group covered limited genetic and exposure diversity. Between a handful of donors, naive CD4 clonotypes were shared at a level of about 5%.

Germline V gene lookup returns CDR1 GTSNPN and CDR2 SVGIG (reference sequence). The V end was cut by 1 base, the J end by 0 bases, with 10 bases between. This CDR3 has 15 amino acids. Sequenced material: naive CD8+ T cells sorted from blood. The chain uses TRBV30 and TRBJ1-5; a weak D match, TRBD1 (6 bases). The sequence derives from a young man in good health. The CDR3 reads CAWSEGDSSNQPQHF. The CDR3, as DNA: TGTGCCTGGAGTGAGGGGGACTCTAGCAATCAGCCCCAGCATTTT.